A selection of T cell receptor beta chains follows, all from one sample in a study of vaccination and CD4 T cells after COVID-19. These receptors' antigens are unknown. TCRdb fed the PCR reads into MiXCR, producing one record per CDR3 protein. Of around 20,000 distinct CDR3 sequences listed, roughly two fifths are singletons. Here the sequenced sample was CD4+ T cells from blood, cultured in vitro, taken after SARS-CoV-2 vaccination. All receptors derive from a human donor who had recovered from COVID-19. Each CDR3 is given with its conserved first and last residue. A D gene is named only where the DNA matches it firmly. A row's size may be missing; if present it is once, few, many or a size class.

j_call | clone_size | v_call | cdr3_length | d_call | cdr3_nt | cdr3_aa
TRBJ1-1 | . | TRBV19 | 15 | . | TGTGCCAGTAGATCACCCCAGGGCCGCTTCTCTGAAGCTTTCTTT | CASRSPQGRFSEAFF
TRBJ1-1 | . | TRBV19 | 13 | TRBD1 | TGTGCCAGTAGCAAAGACAGGGGGACTGAAGCTTTCTTT | CASSKDRGTEAFF
TRBJ2-4 | . | TRBV5-4 | 19 | TRBD1 | TGTGCCAGCAGCTATGACAGGGGGATTAGAAGTGGGGCCAAAAACATTCAGTACTTC | CASSYDRGIRSGAKNIQYF
TRBJ2-3 | . | TRBV24-1 | 13 | . | TGTGCCACCAGTGCCCAGAGCACAGATACGCAGTATTTT | CATSAQSTDTQYF
TRBJ2-5 | few | TRBV7-2 | 14 | . | TGTGCCAGCAGTCAGCCAAGGGGGCAAGAGACCCAGTACTTC | CASSQPRGQETQYF
TRBJ2-7 | . | TRBV11-2 | 16 | . | TGTGCCAGCAGCTTAGGCCACGTAGGCGTCCTGTACGAGCAGTACTTC | CASSLGHVGVLYEQYF
TRBJ2-2 | . | TRBV11-3 | 16 | TRBD2 | TGTGCCAGCAATTTAGCGGGAGCCCAGAACACCGGGGAGCTGTTTTTT | CASNLAGAQNTGELFF
TRBJ1-6 | . | TRBV21-1 | 16 | . | TGTGCCAGCAGCCAGATGACAGGGCAAGAAGGGTCACCCCTCCACTTT | CASSQMTGQEGSPLHF
TRBJ1-1 | few | TRBV5-8 | 12 | . | TGTGCCAGCAGCTTTAGGAACACTGAAGCTTTCTTT | CASSFRNTEAFF
TRBJ1-1 | . | TRBV19 | 13 | . | TGTGCCAGTACCCTGACAGCGAACACTGAAGCTTTCTTT | CASTLTANTEAFF
TRBJ1-6 | . | TRBV7-6 | 15 | . | TGTGCCAGCAGCTTAGGGGTCAGTGATAATTCACCCCTCCACTTT | CASSLGVSDNSPLHF
TRBJ2-3 | . | TRBV20-1 | 16 | . | TGCAGTGCTCCTAATAGCGGTGGGGGCGCCAGAGATACGCAGTATTTT | CSAPNSGGGARDTQYF
TRBJ2-7 | . | TRBV20-1 | 16 | TRBD2 | TGCAGTGCTAAAGGACTAGCGGGACGAGCCTCCTACGAGCAGTACTTC | CSAKGLAGRASYEQYF
TRBJ1-2 | few | TRBV19 | 14 | . | TGTGCCAGTAGTATAGATCCTCGGATCGGCGGCTACACCTTC | CASSIDPRIGGYTF
TRBJ2-7 | . | TRBV7-2 | 16 | TRBD2 | TGTGCCAGCAGCTTCGACGGGACTAGCGGAACCTACGAGCAGTACTTC | CASSFDGTSGTYEQYF
TRBJ2-3 | . | TRBV7-2 | 15 | TRBD1 | TGTGCCAGCAGCCCGGGACAGGGAAGCACAGATACGCAGTATTTT | CASSPGQGSTDTQYF
TRBJ2-3 | few | TRBV7-9 | 16 | TRBD2 | TGTGCCAGCAGCTCCCAGCGGGGGGGCCTGACAGATACGCAGTATTTT | CASSSQRGGLTDTQYF
TRBJ2-3 | . | TRBV6-2/TRBV6-3 | 17 | TRBD1 | TGTGCCAGCAGCCCCCACGGGACAGGGAAAAGCACAGATACGCAGTATTTT | CASSPHGTGKSTDTQYF
TRBJ2-2 | . | TRBV6-1 | 15 | . | TGTGCCAGCTTGAGGGGACGGATGAACACCGGGGAGCTGTTTTTT | CASLRGRMNTGELFF
TRBJ1-2 | few | TRBV28 | 13 | TRBD1 | TGTGCCAGCAGTGTGACAGGGCGCTATGGCTACACCTTC | CASSVTGRYGYTF
TRBJ2-3 | few | TRBV6-2/TRBV6-3 | 11 | . | TGTGCCAGCAGCGACACAGATACGCAGTATTTT | CASSDTDTQYF
TRBJ2-1 | . | TRBV20-1 | 16 | TRBD2 | TGCAGTGCTAGAGATCGTCTAGCGGGAGTCATCGATGAGCAGTTCTTC | CSARDRLAGVIDEQFF
TRBJ1-2 | . | TRBV7-9 | 11 | . | TGTGCCAGCAGCGAACTTGGGGACTACACCTTC | CASSELGDYTF
TRBJ2-2 | few | TRBV7-3 | 12 | . | TGTGCCAGCAGCCGGCGTTCCGGGGAGCTGTTTTTT | CASSRRSGELFF
TRBJ2-3 | . | TRBV7-3 | 15 | TRBD2 | TGTGCCAGCAGCTTAATAGCGGGGGGGGCTCGCGCGCAGTATTTT | CASSLIAGGARAQYF
TRBJ2-1 | . | TRBV27 | 14 | . | TGTGCCAGCACACATACAGGTTCCTACAATGAGCAGTTCTTC | CASTHTGSYNEQFF
TRBJ2-1 | . | TRBV20-1 | 14 | . | TGCAGTGCTAGCGAACTATCCTCCTACAATGAGCAGTTCTTC | CSASELSSYNEQFF
TRBJ2-7 | . | TRBV5-1 | 15 | . | TGCGCCAGCAGCTTGGTAGCAGAGGTAAACCACGAGCAGTACTTC | CASSLVAEVNHEQYF
TRBJ2-3 | . | TRBV11-1 | 15 | . | TGTGCCAGCAGCGGTGGGGGCCTCCTCACAGATACGCAGTATTTT | CASSGGGLLTDTQYF
TRBJ2-5 | . | TRBV2 | 14 | . | TGTGCCAGCAGCGCAAACGCCCTGGGGGAGACCCAGTACTTC | CASSANALGETQYF
TRBJ2-1 | . | TRBV20-1 | 15 | . | TGCAGTGCTAGAGAGGCGGGACTGCAATACAATGAGCAGTTCTTC | CSAREAGLQYNEQFF
TRBJ2-6 | medium-sized | TRBV6-2/TRBV6-3 | 12 | . | TGTGCCAGCATCGGTGGGGCCAACGTCCTGACTTTC | CASIGGANVLTF
TRBJ1-6 | few | TRBV2 | 13 | . | TGTGCCAGCAAGGCAGAAAATAATTCACCCCTCCACTTT | CASKAENNSPLHF
TRBJ2-3 | few | TRBV6-2/TRBV6-3 | 14 | . | TGTGCCACAACCTTAGCCGGAGTGGCAGATACGCAGTATTTT | CATTLAGVADTQYF
TRBJ1-5 | . | TRBV2 | 18 | TRBD1 | TGTGCCAGCAGTGAAGCCAGGGGGCATAATTCAGGAAATCAGCCCCAGCATTTT | CASSEARGHNSGNQPQHF
TRBJ1-1 | . | TRBV6-2/TRBV6-3 | 14 | . | TGTGCCAGCACCCCGGCAGGATGGAACACTGAAGCTTTCTTT | CASTPAGWNTEAFF
TRBJ1-1 | few | TRBV6-1 | 14 | TRBD1 | TGTGCCAGCAGTGGCCAGACAGGGAGCACTGAAGCTTTCTTT | CASSGQTGSTEAFF
TRBJ1-1 | few | TRBV19 | 14 | TRBD1 | TGTGCCAGTAGTTCACAGGGGGTGAACACTGAAGCTTTCTTT | CASSSQGVNTEAFF
TRBJ1-1 | . | TRBV5-4 | 15 | TRBD1 | TGTGCCAGCAGCCCCAGGGGGGGGAGGGACACTGAAGCTTTCTTT | CASSPRGGRDTEAFF
TRBJ1-5 | few | TRBV2 | 16 | . | TGTGCCAGCAGTGAACAGGGGTCCCGGAGCAATCAGCCCCAGCATTTT | CASSEQGSRSNQPQHF
TRBJ1-1 | . | TRBV20-1 | 15 | . | TGCAGTGCTAGAGACGCCAAAACCAAAGATACTGAAGCTTTCTTT | CSARDAKTKDTEAFF
TRBJ2-3 | . | TRBV19 | 13 | . | TGTGCCAGTAGTATAGGGAACACAGATACGCAGTATTTT | CASSIGNTDTQYF
TRBJ1-2 | . | TRBV5-5 | 15 | TRBD1 | TGTGCCAGCAGTTTTAGACAGGGGGCCGAGCGTGGCTACACCTTC | CASSFRQGAERGYTF
TRBJ1-2 | . | TRBV10-3 | 13 | TRBD1 | TGTGCCATCAGTGAGCGGGACAGCTATGGCTACACCTTC | CAISERDSYGYTF
TRBJ2-3 | . | TRBV27 | 17 | TRBD2 | TGTGCCAGCAGTTCCCCGGGACTAGCGGGGAAGGCGGATACGCAGTATTTT | CASSSPGLAGKADTQYF
TRBJ1-6 | few | TRBV27 | 14 | . | TGTGCCAGCAGTTTCGCCAGGGGAAACACACCCCTCCACTTT | CASSFARGNTPLHF
TRBJ1-1 | . | TRBV7-6 | 16 | . | TGTGCCAGCAGCTTAGAACGGGGGGGGCGGAACACTGAAGCTTTCTTT | CASSLERGGRNTEAFF
TRBJ1-5 | . | TRBV6-1 | 13 | TRBD1 | TGTGCCAGCAGGGTTGACAGGGCTCAGCCCCAGCATTTT | CASRVDRAQPQHF
TRBJ1-5 | few | TRBV6-1 | 12 | . | TGTGCCAGCAGTGACCCCAATCAGCCCCAGCATTTT | CASSDPNQPQHF
TRBJ1-5 | . | TRBV27 | 13 | . | TGTGCCAGCAGTGTTGGGGGAGATCAGCCCCAGCATTTT | CASSVGGDQPQHF
TRBJ2-5 | . | TRBV20-1 | 14 | TRBD2 | TGCAGTGCTTTCCATAGCGGGAGAGGGGAGACCCAGTACTTC | CSAFHSGRGETQYF
TRBJ1-6 | . | TRBV6-1 | 19 | TRBD1 | TGTGCCAGCAGTGAATTCTATACGACAGGGAGCTCCTATAATTCACCCCTCCACTTT | CASSEFYTTGSSYNSPLHF
TRBJ2-1 | . | TRBV6-2/TRBV6-3 | 15 | . | TGTGCCAGCAGCCTGACTGGATCCCGAGGTGGTGAGCAGTTCTTC | CASSLTGSRGGEQFF
TRBJ1-1 | few | TRBV6-2/TRBV6-3 | 14 | . | TGTGCCAGCAGCCAAAATCTACAGCGGACTGAAGCTTTCTTT | CASSQNLQRTEAFF
TRBJ1-2 | . | TRBV5-1 | 15 | . | TGCGCCAGCAGCTTGGTTCCAGGCGGAGTCGATGGCTACACCTTC | CASSLVPGGVDGYTF
TRBJ2-5 | few | TRBV7-2 | 14 | . | TGTGCCAGCAGCCGATCCGGGACCCCAGAGACCCAGTACTTC | CASSRSGTPETQYF
TRBJ2-5 | few | TRBV7-2 | 17 | TRBD2 | TGTGCCAGCAGCTTAGTTTCTAGCGGGAGAGGGGGAGAGACCCAGTACTTC | CASSLVSSGRGGETQYF
TRBJ1-2 | few | TRBV7-2 | 16 | . | TGTGCCAGCAGCTCACATACCAGGGCTCAGTCCTATGGCTACACCTTC | CASSSHTRAQSYGYTF
TRBJ2-3 | . | TRBV18 | 16 | . | TGTGCCAGCTCACCCCCCGGGACCTCTAGCACAGATACGCAGTATTTT | CASSPPGTSSTDTQYF
TRBJ1-1 | few | TRBV11-2 | 13 | . | TGTGCCAGCAGCCCACCCTTTCGGAGGGAAGCTTTCTTT | CASSPPFRREAFF